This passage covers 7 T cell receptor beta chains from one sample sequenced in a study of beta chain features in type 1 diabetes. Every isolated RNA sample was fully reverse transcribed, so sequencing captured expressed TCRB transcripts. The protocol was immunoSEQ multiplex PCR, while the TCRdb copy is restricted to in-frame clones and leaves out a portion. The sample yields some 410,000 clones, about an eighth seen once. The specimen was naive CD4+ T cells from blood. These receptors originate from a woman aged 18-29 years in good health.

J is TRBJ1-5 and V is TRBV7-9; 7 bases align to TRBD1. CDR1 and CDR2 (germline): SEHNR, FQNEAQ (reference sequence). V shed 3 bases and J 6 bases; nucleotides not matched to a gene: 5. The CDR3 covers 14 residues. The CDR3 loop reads CASSFRTGGQPQHF. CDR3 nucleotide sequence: TGTGCCAGCAGCTTTAGGACAGGAGGTCAGCCCCAGCATTTT.

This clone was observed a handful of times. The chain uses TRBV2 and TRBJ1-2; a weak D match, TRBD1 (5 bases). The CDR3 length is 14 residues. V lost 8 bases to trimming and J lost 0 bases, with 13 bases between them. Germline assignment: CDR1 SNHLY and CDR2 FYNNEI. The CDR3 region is CASLRQLANYGYTF. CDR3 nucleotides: TGTGCCAGCCTCAGACAGCTTGCTAACTATGGCTACACCTTC.

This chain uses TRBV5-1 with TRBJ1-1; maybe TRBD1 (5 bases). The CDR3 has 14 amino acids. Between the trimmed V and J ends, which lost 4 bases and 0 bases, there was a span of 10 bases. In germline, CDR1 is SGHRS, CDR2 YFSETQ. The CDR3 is CASSPDSMNTEAFF. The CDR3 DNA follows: TGCGCCAGCAGCCCAGACAGCATGAACACTGAAGCTTTCTTT.

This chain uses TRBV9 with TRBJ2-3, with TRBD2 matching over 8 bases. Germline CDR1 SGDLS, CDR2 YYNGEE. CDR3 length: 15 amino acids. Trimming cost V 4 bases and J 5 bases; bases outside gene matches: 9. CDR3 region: CASSLRRGGKDTQYF. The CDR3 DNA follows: TGTGCCAGCAGCCTACGACGGGGGGGTAAAGATACGCAGTATTTT.

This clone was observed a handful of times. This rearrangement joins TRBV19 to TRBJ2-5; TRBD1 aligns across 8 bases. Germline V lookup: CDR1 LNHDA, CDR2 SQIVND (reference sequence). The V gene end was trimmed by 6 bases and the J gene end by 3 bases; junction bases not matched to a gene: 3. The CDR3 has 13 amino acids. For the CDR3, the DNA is TGTGCCAGTAGGGAGACAGGGGAAGAGACCCAGTACTTC. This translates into CASRETGEETQYF.

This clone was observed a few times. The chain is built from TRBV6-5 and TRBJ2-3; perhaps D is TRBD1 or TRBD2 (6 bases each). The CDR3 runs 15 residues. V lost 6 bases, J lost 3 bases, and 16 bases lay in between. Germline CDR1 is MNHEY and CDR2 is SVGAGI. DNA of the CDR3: TGTGCCAGCAGGGGAGGACAGCTCTCAACAGATACGCAGTATTTT. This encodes CASRGGQLSTDTQYF.

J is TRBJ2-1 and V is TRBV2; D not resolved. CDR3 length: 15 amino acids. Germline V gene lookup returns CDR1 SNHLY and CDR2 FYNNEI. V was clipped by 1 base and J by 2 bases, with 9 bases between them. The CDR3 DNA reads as TGTGCCAGCAGTGAAGATACTCCCCCCTACAATGAGCAGTTCTTC. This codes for CASSEDTPPYNEQFF.